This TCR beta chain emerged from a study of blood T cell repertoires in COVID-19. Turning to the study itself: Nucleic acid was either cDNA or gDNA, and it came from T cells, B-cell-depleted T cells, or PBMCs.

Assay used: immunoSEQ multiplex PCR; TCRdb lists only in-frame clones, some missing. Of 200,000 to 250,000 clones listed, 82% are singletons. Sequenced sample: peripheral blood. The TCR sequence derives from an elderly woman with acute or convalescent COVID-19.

Here the CDR3 DNA reads TGTGCCAGCAGTTTATTATCCGGGGGAGGGAACACTGAAGCTTTCTTT. It yields the protein CASSLLSGGGNTEAFF. The rearrangement links TRBV27 to TRBJ1-1; tentatively, D is TRBD1 (5 bases). The CDR3 length is 16 residues. Trimming left V 1 base short and J 1 base short, with 13 bases between. The germline V gene encodes CDR1 MNHEY and CDR2 SMNVEV (reference sequence).